The clone carrying this T cell receptor (beta chain) showed up just once. Among the donors, all were Caucasian adults who lived in Nashville, Tennessee. This sample is drawn from a study of shared clonotypes between healthy human individuals. Profiled with immunoSEQ multiplex PCR; TCRdb holds only in-frame clones, not every one. The data contain approximately 2.5 million clones, roughly nine tenths of them singletons. The sequence derives from a man aged 18-30 years in good health. Sequencing was performed on naive CD4+ T cells sorted from blood. Subset here: CD45RA+ positively selected.

The CDR3 nucleotides read TGTGCCAGCAGTTTATGGGGGGCGCCTCCCAATCAGCCCCAGCATTTT. Amino acids: CASSLWGAPPNQPQHF. The gene calls are TRBV27 and TRBJ1-5; D is possibly TRBD1 (6 bases). Germline lookup yields CDR1 MNHEY and CDR2 SMNVEV (reference sequence). The length of the CDR3 is 16 residues. The germline V and J ends were trimmed by 1 base and 3 bases, with 13 bases remaining between them.